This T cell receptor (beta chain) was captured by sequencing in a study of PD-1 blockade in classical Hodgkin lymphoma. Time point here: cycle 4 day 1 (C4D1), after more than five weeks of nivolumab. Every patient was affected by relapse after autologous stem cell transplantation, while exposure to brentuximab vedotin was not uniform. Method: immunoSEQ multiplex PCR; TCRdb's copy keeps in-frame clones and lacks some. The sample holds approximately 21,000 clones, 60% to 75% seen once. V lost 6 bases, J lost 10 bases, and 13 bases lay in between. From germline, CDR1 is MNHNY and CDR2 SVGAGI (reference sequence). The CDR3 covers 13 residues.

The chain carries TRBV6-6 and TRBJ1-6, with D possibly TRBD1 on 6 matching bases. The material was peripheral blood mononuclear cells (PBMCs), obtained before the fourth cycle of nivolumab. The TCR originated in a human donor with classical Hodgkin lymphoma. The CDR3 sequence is CASSPGAASPLHF. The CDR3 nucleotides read TGTGCCAGCAGCCCAGGGGCAGCATCACCCCTCCACTTT.